These 13 T cell receptor beta chains were all obtained from the same sample, sequenced in a study of T cell responses to AZD1222 COVID-19 vaccine. Repertoires were generated with immunoSEQ multiplex PCR, while TCRdb's copy carries only in-frame clones and drops some. The sample consists of about 120,000 clones, 70% to 90% of them appearing once. The sample consisted of peripheral blood, taken on day 0 of AZD1222 vaccination. Receptor source: an adult in good health.

The rearrangement uses TRBV6-4 and TRBJ1-5, with 7 nucleotides matching TRBD1. The CDR3 is made up of 15 amino acids. The V and J ends lost 5 bases and 0 bases, in that order; junction bases with no gene match: 4. CDR1 is MRHNA and CDR2 is SNTAGT in the germline V gene. CDR3 nucleotides: TGTGCCAGCAGTATGGGACAGATTAGCAATCAGCCCCAGCATTTT. It encodes CASSMGQISNQPQHF.

This sequence joins TRBV19 and TRBJ2-7; 8 nucleotides match TRBD2. V trimming: 7 bases; J trimming: 0 bases; junction bases outside the gene matches: 5. The CDR3 spans 14 residues. Germline V gene lookup returns CDR1 LNHDA and CDR2 SQIVND (reference sequence). CDR3 sequence (DNA): TGTGCCAGTAAAAGACTAGCGAGCTCCTACGAGCAGTACTTC. This gives the protein CASKRLASSYEQYF. Based on the CDR3 plus reference TRBV19 and TRBJ2-7, the full variable domain is DGGITQSPKYLFRKEGQNVTLSCEQNLNHDAMYWYRQDPGQGLRLIYYSQIVNDFQKGDIAEGYSVSREKKESFPLTVTSAQKNPTAFYLCASKRLASSYEQYFGPGTRLTVT.

This CDR3 is CASSVGPNQGAFF. In nucleotides, the CDR3 is TGTGCCAGCAGCGTGGGACCGAATCAGGGAGCTTTCTTT. This sequence joins TRBV7-8 and TRBJ1-1, with D possibly TRBD1 on 5 matching bases. The CDR3 spans 13 residues. Between the trimmed V and J ends, which lost 5 bases and 10 bases, there was a span of 17 bases. Germline V CDR1 and CDR2: SGHVS, FQNEAQ.

The V call is TRBV4-1, the J call TRBJ2-5; no clear D gene. The CDR3 loop spans 14 amino acids. Germline V gene lookup returns CDR1 MGHRA and CDR2 YSYEKL. V was clipped by 0 bases and J by 7 bases, with 12 bases between them. CDR3 nucleotides: TGCGCCAGCAGCCAAGAAATGTCATGGGGGACCCAGTACTTC. Its translation: CASSQEMSWGTQYF.

The chain is built from TRBV28 and TRBJ2-7; tentative D call: TRBD1 (6 bases). V lost 3 bases, J lost 4 bases, and 13 bases lay in between. The CDR3 length is 14 residues. CDR1 and CDR2 from the germline V gene are MDHEN and SYDVKM. For the CDR3, the DNA is TGTGCCAGCAGTTTTATAGGGGGAAGATACGAGCAGTACTTC. It encodes CASSFIGGRYEQYF.

This chain connects TRBV29-1 to TRBJ2-6; unclear D gene. CDR1 is SQVTM and CDR2 is ANQGSEA in the germline V gene. CDR3 size: 13 residues. Deletions cut 4 bases from V and 0 bases from J, with 4 bases between. The chain's CDR3 is CSVGNSGANVLTF. The CDR3 bases are TGCAGCGTTGGAAACTCTGGGGCCAACGTCCTGACTTTC.

This chain connects TRBV11-3 to TRBJ1-2; D might be TRBD1 (5 bases). Per germline, CDR1 SGHNT and CDR2 YENEEA. The CDR3 has 14 amino acids. V lost 4 bases to trimming and J lost 2 bases, with 11 bases between them. As DNA, the CDR3 is TGTGCCAGCAGCTCAGCCGGGGGAAACTATGGCTACACCTTC. Its translation: CASSSAGGNYGYTF.

As concerns this clone: Other DNA sequences of this sample code for an identical CDR3. V and J are TRBV6-5 and TRBJ1-1; possible D gene TRBD1, 6 bases. Germline V gives CDR1 MNHEY, CDR2 SVGAGI. The CDR3 contains 15 residues. With 0 bases removed from V and 5 bases from J, the gap between germline ends came to 13 bases. The CDR3 loop is CASSYSVRGGTEAFF. CDR3 DNA sequence: TGTGCCAGCAGTTACTCGGTCAGGGGAGGAACTGAAGCTTTCTTT.

This chain connects TRBV5-1 to TRBJ2-2; D is possibly TRBD2 (5 bases). Germline values: CDR1 SGHRS, CDR2 YFSETQ. This CDR3 has 16 residues. V lost 4 bases and J lost 4, with 17 bases in between. CDR3 sequence (DNA): TGCGCCAGCAGCCCTCGCCCAGCAGAGGGCACCGGGGAGCTGTTTTTT. Translation: CASSPRPAEGTGELFF.

The chain combines TRBV14 with TRBJ1-1; tentatively, D is TRBD1 (5 bases). CDR1 and CDR2 (germline): SGHDN, FVKESK. This CDR3 is 15 amino acids long. V was cut by 1 base and J by 5 bases, with 14 bases left in between. The CDR3 DNA is TGTGCCAGCAGCCAAGCCGAGGTCAGGGTGACTGAAGCTTTCTTT. Residues: CASSQAEVRVTEAFF.

The chain has TRBV15 and TRBJ2-7; 11 positions match TRBD1. Germline V CDR1 and CDR2: LNHNV, YYDKDF (reference sequence). CDR3 size: 15 residues. With 4 bases clipped from V and 4 bases from J, the junction kept 6 bases outside the gene matches. The CDR3 DNA reads TGTGCCACCAGCAAGAGGGGACAGGGGGATTACGAGCAGTACTTC. Its protein product is CATSKRGQGDYEQYF.

The rearrangement links TRBV9 to TRBJ2-3, with TRBD2 identical over 11 bases. V dropped 3 bases and J dropped 5; count of bases not matched to a gene: 11. Germline CDR1 SGDLS, CDR2 YYNGEE. The CDR3 length is 17 residues. This chain's CDR3 is CASSEGIAGGPIDTQYF. DNA of the CDR3: TGTGCCAGCAGCGAGGGGATAGCGGGAGGGCCAATAGATACGCAGTATTTT.

In this sample, this clone turned up once. The chain uses TRBV18 and TRBJ1-1; 8 bases match TRBD1. The CDR3 consists of 14 residues. The trim removed 3 bases at V and 3 bases at J, leaving 3 bases unmatched. CDR1 is KGHSH and CDR2 is LQKENI in the germline V gene. The CDR3 region has the DNA TGTGCCAGCTCACCCGAGACAGGGGACACTGAAGCTTTCTTT. Protein sequence: CASSPETGDTEAFF.